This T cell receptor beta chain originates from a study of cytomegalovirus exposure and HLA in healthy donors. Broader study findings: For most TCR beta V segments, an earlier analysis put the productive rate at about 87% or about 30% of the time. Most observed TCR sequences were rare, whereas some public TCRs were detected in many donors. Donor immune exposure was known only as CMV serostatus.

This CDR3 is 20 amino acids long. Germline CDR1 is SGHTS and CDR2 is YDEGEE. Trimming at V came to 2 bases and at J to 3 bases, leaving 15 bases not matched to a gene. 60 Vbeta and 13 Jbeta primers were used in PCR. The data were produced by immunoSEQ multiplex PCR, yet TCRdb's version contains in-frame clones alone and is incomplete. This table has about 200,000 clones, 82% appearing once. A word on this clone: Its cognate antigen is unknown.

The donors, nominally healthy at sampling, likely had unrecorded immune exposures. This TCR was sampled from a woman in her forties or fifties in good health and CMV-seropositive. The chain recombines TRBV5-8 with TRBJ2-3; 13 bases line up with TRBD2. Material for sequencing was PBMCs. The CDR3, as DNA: TGTGCCAGCAGCTTAACCGGACTAGCGGGGGCCCTGTCCGTGACAGATACGCAGTATTTT. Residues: CASSLTGLAGALSVTDTQYF.